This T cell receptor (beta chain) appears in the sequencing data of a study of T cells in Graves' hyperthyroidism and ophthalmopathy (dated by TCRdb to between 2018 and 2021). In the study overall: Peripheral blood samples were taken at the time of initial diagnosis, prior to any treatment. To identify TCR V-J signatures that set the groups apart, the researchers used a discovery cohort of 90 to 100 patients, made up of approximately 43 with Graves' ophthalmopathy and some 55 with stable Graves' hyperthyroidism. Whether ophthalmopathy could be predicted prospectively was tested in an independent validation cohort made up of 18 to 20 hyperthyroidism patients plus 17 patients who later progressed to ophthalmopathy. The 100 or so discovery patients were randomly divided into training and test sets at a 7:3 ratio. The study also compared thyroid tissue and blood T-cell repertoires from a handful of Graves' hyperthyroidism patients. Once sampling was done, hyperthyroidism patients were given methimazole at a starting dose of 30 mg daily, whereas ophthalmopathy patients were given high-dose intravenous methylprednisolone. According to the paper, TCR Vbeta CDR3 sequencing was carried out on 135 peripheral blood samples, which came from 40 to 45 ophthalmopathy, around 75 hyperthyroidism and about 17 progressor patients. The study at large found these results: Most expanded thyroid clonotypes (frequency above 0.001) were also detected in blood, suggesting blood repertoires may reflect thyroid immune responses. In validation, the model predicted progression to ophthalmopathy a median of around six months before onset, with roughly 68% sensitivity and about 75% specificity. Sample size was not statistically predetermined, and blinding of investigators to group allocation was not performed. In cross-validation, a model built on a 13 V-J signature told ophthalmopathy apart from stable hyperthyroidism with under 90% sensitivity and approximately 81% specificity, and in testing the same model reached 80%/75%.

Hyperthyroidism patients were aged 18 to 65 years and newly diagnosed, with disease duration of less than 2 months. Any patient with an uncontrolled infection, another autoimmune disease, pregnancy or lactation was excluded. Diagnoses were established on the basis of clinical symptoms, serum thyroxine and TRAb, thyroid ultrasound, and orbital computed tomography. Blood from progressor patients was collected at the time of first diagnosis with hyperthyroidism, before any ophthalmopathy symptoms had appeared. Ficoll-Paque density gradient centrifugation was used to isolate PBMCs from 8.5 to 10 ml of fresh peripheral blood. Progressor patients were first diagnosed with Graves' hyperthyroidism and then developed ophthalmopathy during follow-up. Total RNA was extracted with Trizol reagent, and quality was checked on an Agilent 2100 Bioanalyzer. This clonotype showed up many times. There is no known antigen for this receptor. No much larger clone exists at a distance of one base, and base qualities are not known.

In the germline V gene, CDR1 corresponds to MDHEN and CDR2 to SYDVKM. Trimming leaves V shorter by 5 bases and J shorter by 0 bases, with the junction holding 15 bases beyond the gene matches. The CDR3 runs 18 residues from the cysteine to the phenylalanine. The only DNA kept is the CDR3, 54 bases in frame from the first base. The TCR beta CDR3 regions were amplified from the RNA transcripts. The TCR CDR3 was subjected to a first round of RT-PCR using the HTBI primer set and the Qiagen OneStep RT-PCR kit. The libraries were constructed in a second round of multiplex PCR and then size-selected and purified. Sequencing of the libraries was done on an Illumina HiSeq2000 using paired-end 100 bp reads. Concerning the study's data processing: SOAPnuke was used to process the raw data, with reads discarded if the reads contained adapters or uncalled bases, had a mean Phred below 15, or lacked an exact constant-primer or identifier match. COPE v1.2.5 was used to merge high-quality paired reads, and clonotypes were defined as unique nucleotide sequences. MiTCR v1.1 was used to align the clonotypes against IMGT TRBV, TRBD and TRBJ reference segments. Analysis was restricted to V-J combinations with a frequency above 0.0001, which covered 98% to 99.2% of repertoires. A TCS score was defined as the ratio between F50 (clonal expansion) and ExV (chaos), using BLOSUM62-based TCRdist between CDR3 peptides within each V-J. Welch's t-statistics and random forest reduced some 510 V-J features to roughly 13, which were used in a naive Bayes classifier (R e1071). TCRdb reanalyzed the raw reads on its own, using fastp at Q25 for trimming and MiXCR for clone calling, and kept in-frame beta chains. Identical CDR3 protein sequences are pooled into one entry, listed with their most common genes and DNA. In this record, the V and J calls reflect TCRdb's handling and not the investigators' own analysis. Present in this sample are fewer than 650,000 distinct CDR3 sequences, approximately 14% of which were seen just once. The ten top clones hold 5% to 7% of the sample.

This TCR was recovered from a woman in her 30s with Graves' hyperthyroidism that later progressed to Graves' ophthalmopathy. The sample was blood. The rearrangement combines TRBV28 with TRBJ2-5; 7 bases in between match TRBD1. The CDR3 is CASSLNPTGNEYQETQYF. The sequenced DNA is TGTGCCAGCAGTCTAAACCCGACAGGGAACGAGTACCAAGAGACCCAGTACTTC.